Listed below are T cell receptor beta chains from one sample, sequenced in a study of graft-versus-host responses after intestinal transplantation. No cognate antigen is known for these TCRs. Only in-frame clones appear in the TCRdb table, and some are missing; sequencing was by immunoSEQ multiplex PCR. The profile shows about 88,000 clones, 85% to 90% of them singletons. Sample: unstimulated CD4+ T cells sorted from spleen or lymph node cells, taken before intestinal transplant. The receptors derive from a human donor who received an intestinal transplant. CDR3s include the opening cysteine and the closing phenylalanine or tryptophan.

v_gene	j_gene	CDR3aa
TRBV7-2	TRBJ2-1	CASSLATRHHQYNEQFF
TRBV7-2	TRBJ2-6	CASSKTTGGISGANVLTF
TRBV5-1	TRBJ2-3	CASSFSLAGGTDTQYF
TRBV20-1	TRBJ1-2	CSARGGGGYTF
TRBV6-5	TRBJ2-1	CASSSPSGTGLNEQFF
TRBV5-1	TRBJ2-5	CASSLGRQETQYF
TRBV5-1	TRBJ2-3	CASSTRGRQGWDTQYF
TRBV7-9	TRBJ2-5	CASSFHYGGQETQYF
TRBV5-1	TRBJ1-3	CASSLQMTGIGNTIYF
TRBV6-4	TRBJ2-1	CASSDSGQGRQFF
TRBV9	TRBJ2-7	CASSVSPLAGVSYEQYF
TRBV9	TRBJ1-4	CASSVIVANEKLFF
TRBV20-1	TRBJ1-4	CSGAGTGKLFF
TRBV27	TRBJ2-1	CASSLRDRGSNEQFF
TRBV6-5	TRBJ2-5	CASKRQGRETQYF
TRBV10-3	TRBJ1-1	CAISEGGRSTEAFF
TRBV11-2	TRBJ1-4	CASSPLDRYKNEKLFF
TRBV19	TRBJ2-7	CASSPNGGEQYF
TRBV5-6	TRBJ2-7	CASSPVERGYYEQYF
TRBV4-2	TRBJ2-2	CASSQGGQNVAGELFF
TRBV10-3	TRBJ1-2	CATRVDRNYGYTF
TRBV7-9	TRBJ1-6	CASSADGGGRYNSPLHF
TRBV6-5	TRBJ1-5	CASSTGNQPQHF
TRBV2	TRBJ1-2	CASSAQPDSNYGYTF
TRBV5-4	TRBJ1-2	CASSSPDSGYTF
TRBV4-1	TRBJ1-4	CASSQEVGTGNEKLFF
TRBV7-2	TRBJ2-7	CASSLARGSLGYEQYF
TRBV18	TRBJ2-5	CASSYRVSQETQYF
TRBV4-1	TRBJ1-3	CASSLRPEAGNTIYF
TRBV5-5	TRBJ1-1	CASSLVGGGTEAFF
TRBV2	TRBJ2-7	CASRGAGGSYEQYF
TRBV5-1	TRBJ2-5	CASSTSQETQYF
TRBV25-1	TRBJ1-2	CATQQGAVGYTF
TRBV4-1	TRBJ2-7	CASSQDGWQGVPYEQYF
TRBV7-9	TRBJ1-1	CASSSRLRLNNTEAFF
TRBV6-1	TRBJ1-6	CASSELNTVWSPLHF
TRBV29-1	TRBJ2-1	CSVPTSGGSSYNEQFF
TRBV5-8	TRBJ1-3	CASSFTRGGNTIYF
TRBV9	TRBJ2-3	CASSARAGGPTDTQYF
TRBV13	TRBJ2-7	CASTDFGRQGYSEQYF
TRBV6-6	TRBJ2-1	CASSRGSYNEQFF
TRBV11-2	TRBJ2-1	CASSLEASGGNYNEQFF
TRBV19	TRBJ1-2	CASRTGGADGYTF
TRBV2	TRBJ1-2	CASRDRESGYTF
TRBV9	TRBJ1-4	CASSVQGGKLFF
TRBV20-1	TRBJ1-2	CSAGNRDGYTF
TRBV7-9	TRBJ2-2	CASSIAAGPGGGELFF
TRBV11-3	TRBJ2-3	CASSLGLAGGPDTQYF
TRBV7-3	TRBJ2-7	CASSKGGQGGSEQYF
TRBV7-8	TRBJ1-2	CASSWDRNYGYTF
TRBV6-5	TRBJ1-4	CASSRAGGDEKLFF
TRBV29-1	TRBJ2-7	CSVIGGAYEQYF
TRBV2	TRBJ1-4	CASSGEASNEKLFF
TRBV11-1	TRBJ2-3	CASSLALASGGRDTQYF
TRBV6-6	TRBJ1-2	CASSLNRGGGYTF
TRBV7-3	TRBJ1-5	CASSLRTGGSERDDSNQPQHF
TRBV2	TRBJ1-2	CASSFKGNYGYTF
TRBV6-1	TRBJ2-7	CASSDGTGADEQYF
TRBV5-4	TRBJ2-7	CASSDRAGPTYEQYF